These T cell receptor beta chains were read from a single sample in a study of CD8+ T cells in alopecia areata. Sequencing used immunoSEQ multiplex PCR; TCRdb keeps in-frame clones, though not all of them. The table includes roughly 210,000 clones, approximately 40% detected once. The sequencing used CD4+ T cells sorted from blood, collected at roughly week 38, from a patient treated with tofacitinib. Every receptor here comes from a human donor with alopecia areata. Both conserved end residues are part of each CDR3. A D gene is named only where the DNA matches it firmly. The listing skips clone size in some rows; elsewhere it reads once, few, many or a size class.

>few|TRBJ1-5|TRBV30|.
TGTGCCTGGAGTGTACGGGGGACTAGCAATCAGCCCCAGCATTTT
CAWSVRGTSNQPQHF
>.|TRBJ2-3|TRBV11-2|.
TGTGCCAGCAGCTCATCGCGAGATACGCAGTATTTT
CASSSSRDTQYF
>few|TRBJ2-5|TRBV11-2|TRBD1
TGTGCCAGCAGCTTGGACAGGGGAGAGACCCAGTACTTC
CASSLDRGETQYF
>.|TRBJ2-5|TRBV30|TRBD2
TGTGCCTGGAGTTCGGGGGGGGAGACCCAGTACTTC
CAWSSGGETQYF
>.|TRBJ1-1|TRBV5-1|.
TGCGCCAGCAAGGGGGGACCTGTGAACACTGAAGCTTTCTTT
CASKGGPVNTEAFF
>once|TRBJ2-7|TRBV9|TRBD1
TGTGCCAGCAGTCCAGGAGGACAGGGGGCAGGGGAGCAGTACTTC
CASSPGGQGAGEQYF
>.|TRBJ2-1|TRBV9|.
TGTGCCAAGCCTGAGGGGGGAGACCTCTACAATGAGCAGTTCTTC
CAKPEGGDLYNEQFF
>.|TRBJ2-5|TRBV7-2|.
TGTGCCAGCAGCTTATCAGGGACCAGGGAAGAGACCCAGTACTTC
CASSLSGTREETQYF
>.|TRBJ1-2|TRBV7-2|TRBD1
TGTGCCAGCAGCTTAAAGACAGGGGCGAACTATGGCTACACCTTC
CASSLKTGANYGYTF
>few|TRBJ2-7|TRBV27|.
TGTGCCAGCAGTTTAAAACCAGTCTCCTACGAGCAGTACTTC
CASSLKPVSYEQYF
>.|TRBJ2-5|TRBV10-3|TRBD2
TGTGCCATCAGTGAGCCAAACCAAGCGGGAGCAGAGACCCAGTACTTC
CAISEPNQAGAETQYF
>many|TRBJ1-5|TRBV30|.
TGTGCCTGGAGTGTACGGGCCCTCACCGGCTATAGCAATCAGCCCCAGCATTTT
CAWSVRALTGYSNQPQHF
>.|TRBJ1-5|TRBV18|.
TGTGCCAGCTCACCAGGAGGGGAGATTTATCAGCCCCAGCATTTT
CASSPGGEIYQPQHF
>.|TRBJ2-1|TRBV7-7|.
TGTGCTAGCAGCTTAGCGCGGGACAATGAGCAGTTCTTC
CASSLARDNEQFF
>.|TRBJ2-1|TRBV29-1|TRBD2
TGCAGCGTTGTCTGGACTTTAGGGAGGGCCCCACCCTACAATGAGCAGTTCTTC
CSVVWTLGRAPPYNEQFF
>.|TRBJ1-1|TRBV6-1|.
TGTGCCAGCAGTGTGGGCAGGATGAACACTGAAGCTTTCTTT
CASSVGRMNTEAFF
>.|TRBJ1-1|TRBV5-1|.
TGCGCCAGCAGCTTGGCAGGGGTAGACACTGAAGCTTTCTTT
CASSLAGVDTEAFF
>few|TRBJ2-3|TRBV18|.
TGTGCCAGCTCACCACCGGGCACAGATACGCAGTATTTT
CASSPPGTDTQYF
>few|TRBJ1-1|TRBV5-8|.
TGTGCCAGCAGCCTTAGAGGGTGGGGGTCTGAAGCTTTCTTT
CASSLRGWGSEAFF
>few|TRBJ2-5|TRBV29-1|TRBD2
TGCAGCGTTGAAGCTAGCGGGACAGAGACCCAGTACTTC
CSVEASGTETQYF
>once|TRBJ2-1|TRBV5-1|TRBD1
TGCGCCAGCAGCGCGGGACAGGGGTCCTACAATGAGCAGTTCTTC
CASSAGQGSYNEQFF
>.|TRBJ1-1|TRBV6-1|.
TGTGCCAGCCGGGGGGACACTGAAGCTTTCTTT
CASRGDTEAFF
>.|TRBJ1-5|TRBV19|.
TGTGCCAGCACGGACAGATCCAATCAGCCCCAGCATTTT
CASTDRSNQPQHF
>few|TRBJ1-1|TRBV6-5|.
TGTGCCAGCATCAAAGGGGGGTACACTGAAGCTTTCTTT
CASIKGGYTEAFF
>few|TRBJ1-2|TRBV25-1|.
TGTGCCAGCAGTTTGTCCCCCCGAGCTAACTATGGCTACACCTTC
CASSLSPRANYGYTF
>.|TRBJ2-4|TRBV19|.
TGTGCCACCGAGAGGGGGGCAGGCCAACCCAAAAACATTCAGTACTTC
CATERGAGQPKNIQYF
>.|TRBJ2-3|TRBV5-1|.
TGCGCCAGCAGCTTGGCCCAAACCACAGATACGCAGTATTTT
CASSLAQTTDTQYF
>.|TRBJ2-5|TRBV6-5|.
TGTGCCAGCAGTTCTCGGGGGACCCAGTACTTC
CASSSRGTQYF
>few|TRBJ2-3|TRBV5-8|.
TGTGCCAGCACCAAGCAGTGGAGCACAGATACGCAGTATTTT
CASTKQWSTDTQYF
>.|TRBJ1-5|TRBV5-5|.
TGTGCCAGCAGCTTCCTTTGGGATCAGCCCCAGCATTTT
CASSFLWDQPQHF
>.|TRBJ2-1|TRBV5-4|.
TGTGCCAGCAGCACGGAGCTCAGCTCCTACAATGAGCAGTTCTTC
CASSTELSSYNEQFF
>few|TRBJ1-1|TRBV29-1|.
TGCAGCGTTGAAGATCGCACAGGCCCCCGGTCGACTGAAGCTTTCTTT
CSVEDRTGPRSTEAFF
>once|TRBJ1-2|TRBV7-2|.
TGTGCCAGCAGCTCCGGTAGAGGGCTGATCTATGGCTACACCTTC
CASSSGRGLIYGYTF
>.|TRBJ2-7|TRBV29-1|.
TGCAGCGTTTCAGGGCTCTACGAGCAGTACTTC
CSVSGLYEQYF
>.|TRBJ2-7|TRBV10-3|.
TGTGCCATCAGTGAGGACCGGGCGCAGTACTTC
CAISEDRAQYF
>.|TRBJ2-3|TRBV2|TRBD2
TGTGCCAGCAGGGGGGCCCGGACTAGCGGGACGACAGATACGCAGTATTTT
CASRGARTSGTTDTQYF
>.|TRBJ1-5|TRBV30|.
TGTGCCTGGAGCCGACCCGCGGATTATCAGCCCCAGCATTTT
CAWSRPADYQPQHF
>many|TRBJ2-1|TRBV28|.
TGTGCCAGCAGCAGACCCCCTGGACTAGAGCAGTTCTTC
CASSRPPGLEQFF
>.|TRBJ1-2|TRBV6-5|.
TGTGCCAGCAGTTTCTCGGACCCGAGCGGTGGCTACACCTTC
CASSFSDPSGGYTF
>.|TRBJ2-7|TRBV18|TRBD2
TGTGCCAGCTCACCAGGACTAGCGGGCCCCGAGCAGTACTTC
CASSPGLAGPEQYF
>.|TRBJ2-7|TRBV28|.
TGTGCCAGCACCTCCCCTTGGGGCGGGGAGAGCTCCTACGAGCAGTACTTC
CASTSPWGGESSYEQYF
>.|TRBJ2-2|TRBV9|TRBD2
TGTGCCAGCAGCGTCTGGACTAGCGGGACGGGGGAGCTGTTTTTT
CASSVWTSGTGELFF